A single sample gave rise to the 22 T cell receptor beta chains below, sequenced in a study of blood T cell repertoires in COVID-19. Repertoires were generated with immunoSEQ multiplex PCR, while TCRdb's copy carries only in-frame clones and drops some. Of approximately 320,000 clones in the sample, almost 85% were seen once. The sample consisted of peripheral blood. The receptors here all came from a human donor in a cohort sampled during active COVID-19.

This rearrangement joins TRBV6-5 to TRBJ2-2; tentative D call: TRBD1 (5 bases). Germline values: CDR1 MNHEY, CDR2 SVGAGI. There are 15 residues in the CDR3. V lost 7 bases to trimming and J lost 1 base, with 13 bases between them. CDR3 sequence: CASKKRGMNTGELFF. The CDR3 DNA is TGTGCCAGCAAAAAAAGGGGAATGAACACCGGGGAGCTGTTTTTT.

CDR3 amino acids: CASIQWQGYEQYF. In DNA form, the CDR3 reads TGTGCCAGCATACAGTGGCAGGGCTACGAGCAGTACTTC. The rearrangement joins TRBV5-8 to TRBJ2-7, with D maybe TRBD1 (5 bases). V was trimmed by 6 bases and J by 3 bases, leaving 13 bases between them. Germline V lookup: CDR1 SGHTS, CDR2 YDEGEE. CDR3 size: 13 residues.

V gene TRBV7-9 combines with J gene TRBJ1-2; 9 nucleotides match TRBD1. Germline V gene data show CDR1 as SEHNR and CDR2 as FQNEAQ (reference sequence). V lost 5 bases to trimming and J lost 5 bases; unmatched junction nucleotides: 6. The length of the CDR3 is 14 residues. DNA for the CDR3: TGTGCCAGCAGCCCGACAGGGGGTGGTTATGGCTACACCTTC. It is translated as CASSPTGGGYGYTF.

The rearrangement joins TRBV7-9 to TRBJ2-7; the D gene is possibly TRBD1 (5 bases). CDR3 length: 13 residues. Germline V gene data show CDR1 as SEHNR and CDR2 as FQNEAQ (reference sequence). The V gene lost 1 base and the J gene lost 5 bases, with 9 bases spanning the gap. In DNA, the CDR3 is TGTGCCAGCAGCTTAGTCGCAGGGAACGAGCAGTACTTC. Translating it yields CASSLVAGNEQYF. Filled out from reference TRBV7-9 and TRBJ2-7, the complete variable domain reads DTGVSQNPRHKITKRGQNVTFRCDPISEHNRLYWYRQTLGQGPEFLTYFQNEAQLEKSRLLSDRFSAERPKGSFSTLEIQRTEQGDSAMYLCASSLVAGNEQYFGPGTRLTVT.

This CDR3 reads CASSPPPGGHEQFF. In nucleotides, the CDR3 is TGTGCCAGCTCACCACCGCCGGGGGGCCATGAGCAGTTCTTC. The gene calls are TRBV18 and TRBJ2-1; D may be TRBD2 (7 bases). Germline-derived CDR1 and CDR2 are KGHSH and LQKENI. The V and J ends lost 0 bases and 8 bases respectively, with 11 bases between them. The CDR3 has 14 residues.

This chain joins TRBV5-6 and TRBJ2-2, with 8 bases fitting TRBD2. Germline CDR1 SGHDT, CDR2 YYEEEE. This CDR3 is 16 amino acids long. The V and J ends lost 1 base and 3 bases, in that order; junction bases with no gene match: 5. CDR3 protein: CASSLYGGAYTGELFF. CDR3 bases: TGTGCCAGCAGCTTGTACGGGGGGGCGTACACCGGGGAGCTGTTTTTT.

This chain links TRBV29-1 with TRBJ2-3; D unresolved. Germline V gene sequence: CDR1 SQVTM, CDR2 ANQGSEA. The CDR3 extends over 13 amino acids. Trimming removed 0 bases from V and 6 bases from J, with 10 bases in between. DNA of the CDR3: TGCAGCGTTGAAGATCGAGGCGATGATACGCAGTATTTT. As protein: CSVEDRGDDTQYF.

The chain joins TRBV14 to TRBJ2-2; possibly TRBD1 for D (6 bases). Germline CDR1 and CDR2: SGHDN and FVKESK. This CDR3 is built from 16 residues. V lost 3 bases to trimming and J lost 4 bases, with 15 bases between them. CDR3 nucleotides: TGTGCCAGCAGCCAGGCCGCCGGGACATTCACCGGGGAGCTGTTTTTT. Its protein product is CASSQAAGTFTGELFF.

This sequence joins TRBV6-1 and TRBJ2-3; D is uncertain. The CDR3 has 13 residues. Germline V gene lookup returns CDR1 MNHNS and CDR2 SASEGT. With 2 bases removed from V and 3 bases from J, the gap between germline ends came to 6 bases. CDR3 in DNA: TGTGCCAGCAGTGAAATCCTGACAGATACGCAGTATTTT. Translation gives CASSEILTDTQYF.

To note about this clone: One junction end does not reproduce the germline sequence, and a read error may be involved. The rearrangement links TRBV6-5 to TRBJ2-7; 7 bases line up with TRBD2. Germline loops: CDR1 MNHEY, CDR2 SVGAGI. CDR3 size: 14 residues. The CDR3 reads CASSYSTSSHEQYF. CDR3 nucleotide sequence: TGTGCCAGCAGTTACTCGACTAGCTCCCACGAGCAGTACTTC.

The chain links TRBV5-4 to TRBJ2-7, with D maybe TRBD1 (5 bases). The V end lost 3 bases, the J end lost 2 bases, and 9 bases lay between the germline ends. Germline CDR1 and CDR2: SGHNT and YYREEE (reference sequence). The CDR3 loop spans 13 amino acids. DNA of the CDR3: TGTGCCAGCAGCTCGCCAGGGACCTACGAGCAGTACTTC. Translating it yields CASSSPGTYEQYF.

As DNA, the CDR3 is TGTGCCAGCAGCTTCCGTCGTGGCTACACCTTC. Protein product: CASSFRRGYTF. J is TRBJ1-2 and V is TRBV5-6; D unresolved. The V end lost 2 bases, the J end lost 7 bases, and 6 bases lay between the germline ends. Germline assignment: CDR1 SGHDT and CDR2 YYEEEE. This CDR3 contains 11 residues. Complete variable domain (other parts from reference TRBV5-6 and TRBJ1-2): DAGVTQSPTHLIKTRGQQVTLRCSPKSGHDTVSWYQQALGQGPQFIFQYYEEEERQRGNFPDRFSGHQFPNYSSELNVNALLLGDSALYLCASSFRRGYTFGSGTRLTVV.

The CDR3 DNA is TGTGCCAGCACCACGGGGACAGGGGCTTCACCCCTCCACTTT. Amino acids: CASTTGTGASPLHF. This chain joins TRBV7-8 and TRBJ1-6; 10 bases are shared with TRBD1. The CDR3 totals 14 residues. Unmatched junction bases numbered 6, after V lost 7 bases and J lost 9 bases. Germline V CDR1 and CDR2: SGHVS, FQNEAQ.

V is TRBV5-1 and J is TRBJ1-3; D may be TRBD1 (6 bases). The CDR3 totals 17 residues. Germline V gives CDR1 SGHRS, CDR2 YFSETQ. V shed 2 bases and J shed 0 bases, with 15 bases lying between them. The CDR3 is CASSLWTTGDSGNTIYF. The CDR3 nucleotides read TGCGCCAGCAGCTTATGGACGACAGGAGACTCTGGAAACACCATATATTTT.

This chain links TRBV7-8 with TRBJ2-7; D is undetermined. Germline assignment: CDR1 SGHVS and CDR2 FQNEAQ. This CDR3 is 12 amino acids long. V was cut by 6 bases and J by 1 base, with 7 bases left in between. As DNA, the CDR3 is TGTGCCAGCAGTCTCCAGTCCTACGAGCAGTACTTC. Its translation: CASSLQSYEQYF.

V is TRBV15 and J is TRBJ2-4; TRBD2 matches 7 bases. The CDR3 is made up of 12 amino acids. In germline, CDR1 is LNHNV, CDR2 YYDKDF (reference sequence). Trimming removed 0 bases from V and 15 bases from J; junction bases left unmatched: 5. Here the CDR3 reads CATSREGRGSYF. The CDR3 DNA sequence: TGTGCCACCAGCAGAGAAGGGAGGGGTTCGTACTTC.

This rearrangement joins TRBV12-3 or TRBV12-4 to TRBJ2-3; perhaps TRBD1 as D (6 bases). Trimming pared 6 bases from V and 6 bases from J, leaving 13 bases between. The CDR3 loop spans 13 amino acids. The CDR3 DNA reads as TGTGCCAGCAGCACAGGGATTGTGGATACGCAGTATTTT. It specifies CASSTGIVDTQYF.

This clone appeared once. This chain uses TRBV15 with TRBJ1-4; D gene ambiguous. The CDR3 has 13 residues. The ends were cut back, 8 bases at V and 7 bases at J, with 14 bases in the middle. Germline V gene lookup returns CDR1 LNHNV and CDR2 YYDKDF (reference sequence). The CDR3 reads CATQQSLREKLFF. DNA of the CDR3: TGTGCCACCCAACAGAGCCTTCGTGAAAAACTGTTTTTT.

This rearrangement joins TRBV6-1 to TRBJ2-5, with TRBD2 identical over 10 bases. This CDR3 spans 17 amino acids. Per germline, CDR1 MNHNS and CDR2 SASEGT. V gave up 1 base and J gave up 5 bases; unmatched junction bases: 10. The chain's CDR3 is CASSEGLLAGALETQYF. The CDR3 nucleotides read TGTGCCAGCAGTGAAGGGTTGCTAGCGGGGGCTTTGGAGACCCAGTACTTC.

The CDR3 sequence is CASSENGGSPLTEQYF. The CDR3 bases are TGTGCCAGCAGTGAAAACGGGGGGTCTCCTTTGACCGAGCAGTACTTC. The chain combines TRBV6-1 with TRBJ2-7, with 7 bases identical to TRBD2. The germline CDR1 and CDR2 sequences are MNHNS and SASEGT. Trimming took 2 bases from V and 6 from J; bases not matched to a gene: 13. This CDR3 is 16 amino acids long.

The chain carries TRBV10-1 and TRBJ1-1, with D tentatively TRBD1 (5 bases). The germline V and J ends were trimmed by 4 bases and 11 bases, with 20 bases remaining between them. CDR3 length equals 14 residues. Per germline, CDR1 WNHNN and CDR2 SYGVQD (reference sequence). As DNA, the CDR3 is TGCGCCAGCAGTGTACGGGGGAAGGTCGTTGGGGCTTTCTTT. Encoded protein: CASSVRGKVVGAFF.

This clone appeared a few times. The chain recombines TRBV5-8 with TRBJ2-5; TRBD1 might be the D (6 bases). V was cut by 4 bases and J by 4 bases, with 17 bases left in between. CDR3 length: 15 residues. CDR1 SGHTS and CDR2 YDEGEE come from the germline V gene. CDR3: CASSLRGVGAETQYF. The CDR3 nucleotides are TGTGCCAGCAGCCTACGAGGAGTGGGGGCAGAGACCCAGTACTTC.